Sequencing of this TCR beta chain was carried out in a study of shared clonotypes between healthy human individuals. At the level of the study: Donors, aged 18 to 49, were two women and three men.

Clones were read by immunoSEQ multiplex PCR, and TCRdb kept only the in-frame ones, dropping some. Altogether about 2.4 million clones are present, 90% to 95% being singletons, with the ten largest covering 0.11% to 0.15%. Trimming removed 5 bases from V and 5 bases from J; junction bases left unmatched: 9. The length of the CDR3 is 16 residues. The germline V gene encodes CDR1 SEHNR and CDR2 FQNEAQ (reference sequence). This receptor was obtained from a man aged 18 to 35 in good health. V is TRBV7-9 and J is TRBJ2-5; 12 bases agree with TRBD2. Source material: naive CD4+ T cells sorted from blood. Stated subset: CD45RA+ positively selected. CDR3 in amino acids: CASSLRLAGEWETQYF. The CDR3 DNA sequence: TGTGCCAGCAGCCTTAGACTAGCGGGAGAGTGGGAGACCCAGTACTTC.